Following are 16 T cell receptor beta chains from one sample sequenced in a study of response to subunit inactivated influenza vaccine. In TCRdb, the RT-PCR reads were re-called with MiXCR into one record per CDR3 protein. The data hold 290,000 or so distinct CDR3 sequences, with about 20% observed a single time. The input for sequencing was PBMCs from blood, taken approximately 20 months after vaccination. Source of these receptors: a man aged 50 to 75 who received an inactivated influenza vaccine.

This clonotype was recorded a few times. This chain connects TRBV28 to TRBJ2-5; perhaps D is TRBD1 or TRBD2 (5 bases each). This CDR3 contains 16 residues. Germline lookup yields CDR1 MDHEN and CDR2 SYDVKM. The V gene lost 3 bases and the J gene lost 0 bases, with 14 bases spanning the gap. CDR3 nucleotide sequence: TGTGCCAGCAGTTTTGGGGGTCTGGAGAACCAAGAGACCCAGTACTTC. Translating gives CASSFGGLENQETQYF.

This clonotype occurred once. This rearrangement joins TRBV4-1 to TRBJ1-4; 7 bases are a match to TRBD1. The CDR3 length is 18 residues. Germline V gene sequence: CDR1 MGHRA, CDR2 YSYEKL. With V trimmed by 1 base and J by 2 bases, 10 bases remained unmatched. The CDR3 nucleotides are TGCGCCAGCAGCCAAGGGGCACAGGGGCTTGGGACTAATGAAAAACTGTTTTTT. It translates to CASSQGAQGLGTNEKLFF.

This clonotype occurred a few times. This CDR3 is CASSPPVGTNNEQFF. CDR3 sequence (DNA): TGTGCCAGCTCACCACCCGTAGGGACGAACAATGAGCAGTTCTTC. V gene TRBV18 combines with J gene TRBJ2-1; the D call may be TRBD1 or TRBD2 (5 bases each). The CDR3 runs 15 residues. Trimming took off 0 bases at V and 5 bases at J, with 11 bases between the two ends. CDR1 KGHSH and CDR2 LQKENI come from the germline V gene.

This clonotype was detected once. The chain uses TRBV7-3 and TRBJ2-1, with D possibly TRBD2 on 6 matching bases. V was shortened by 5 bases and J by 5 bases, with 16 bases between the two germline ends. Germline lookup yields CDR1 SGHTA and CDR2 FQGTGA. The CDR3 contains 15 residues. DNA for the CDR3: TGTGCCAGCAGCCCCGGTCTAGCGAATAACAATGAGCAGTTCTTC. It specifies CASSPGLANNNEQFF.

This clonotype occurred a few times. The gene calls are TRBV4-3 and TRBJ1-1; 9 bases align to TRBD1. CDR1 is LGHNA, CDR2 YSLEER, per germline. The CDR3 has 17 residues. V shed 4 bases and J 1 base; nucleotides not matched to a gene: 10. This CDR3 reads CASSRDHRGPGNTEAFF. In DNA, the CDR3 is TGCGCCAGCAGCCGAGACCACAGGGGGCCAGGGAACACTGAAGCTTTCTTT.

This clonotype was recorded a few times. The gene calls are TRBV28 and TRBJ1-6, with 7 bases fitting TRBD1. The CDR3 has 15 amino acids. Germline V gene sequence: CDR1 MDHEN, CDR2 SYDVKM. The junction had 15 bases not matched to a gene; V was cut back by 10 bases and J by 9 bases. The CDR3 bases are TGTGCCATCCTCTCCCGAAGGGGGCCGGGTTCACCCCTCCACTTT. As protein: CAILSRRGPGSPLHF.

The rearrangement links TRBV5-8 to TRBJ1-1; weak D call: TRBD1 (6 bases). Germline CDR1 SGHTS, CDR2 YDEGEE. Trimming took off 3 bases at V and 0 bases at J, with 12 bases between the two ends. The CDR3 covers 15 residues. As DNA, the CDR3 is TGTGCCAGCAGCTACCTAGGACAGCTGAACACTGAAGCTTTCTTT. Protein: CASSYLGQLNTEAFF.

This clonotype was observed a handful of times. The rearrangement links TRBV30 to TRBJ1-5; D unresolved. The CDR3 is 13 residues long. Germline assignment: CDR1 GTSNPN and CDR2 SVGIG (reference sequence). The V end was cut by 0 bases, the J end by 4 bases, with 7 bases between. The CDR3: CAWSVSPNQPQHF. CDR3 bases: TGTGCCTGGAGTGTAAGTCCTAATCAGCCCCAGCATTTT.

This clonotype has just a few counts. The CDR3 sequence: CASSDSPYGEAFF. The CDR3 nucleotides read TGTGCCAGCAGTGACAGCCCTTACGGTGAAGCTTTCTTT. J is TRBJ1-1 and V is TRBV6-1, with no clear D. CDR1 is MNHNS and CDR2 is SASEGT in the germline V gene. Trimming took off 3 bases at V and 7 bases at J, with 12 bases between the two ends. CDR3 length: 13 amino acids.

This clonotype was detected a few times. V is TRBV28 and J is TRBJ1-2; D uncertain. In germline, CDR1 is MDHEN, CDR2 SYDVKM. The CDR3 runs 16 residues. V lost 6 bases and J 4 bases, leaving 21 bases between the germline ends. CDR3 sequence: CASREGRASPFYGYTF. Written as DNA, the CDR3 is TGTGCCAGCAGGGAGGGTAGGGCCAGCCCTTTCTATGGCTACACCTTC.

This clonotype was picked up a small number of times. The V gene is TRBV7-9, the J gene TRBJ1-2; D perhaps matches TRBD1 (6 bases). Germline loops: CDR1 SEHNR, CDR2 FQNEAQ (reference sequence). The CDR3 contains 15 residues. The V and J ends lost 6 bases and 3 bases respectively, with 17 bases between them. CDR3 protein: CASRPTGGGDYGYTF. The CDR3 DNA is TGTGCCAGCAGGCCAACTGGGGGGGGCGACTATGGCTACACCTTC. Filled out from reference TRBV7-9 and TRBJ1-2, the complete variable domain reads DTGVSQNPRHKITKRGQNVTFRCDPISEHNRLYWYRQTLGQGPEFLTYFQNEAQLEKSRLLSDRFSAERPKGSFSTLEIQRTEQGDSAMYLCASRPTGGGDYGYTFGSGTRLTVV.

The rearrangement uses TRBV6-1 and TRBJ1-1, with TRBD1 matching 12 bases. Germline loops: CDR1 MNHNS, CDR2 SASEGT. This CDR3 has 14 residues. The V and J ends lost 7 bases and 4 bases, in that order; junction bases with no gene match: 4. The CDR3 sequence: CASTGQGAVTEAFF. In nucleotides, the CDR3 is TGTGCCAGCACGGGACAGGGGGCGGTCACTGAAGCTTTCTTT.

The chain joins TRBV12-3 or TRBV12-4 to TRBJ1-2; D remains ambiguous. The V end lost 3 bases, the J end lost 8 bases, and 13 bases lay between the germline ends. The CDR3 covers 13 residues. The CDR3 spells CASSLNGVDGYTF. The CDR3, as DNA: TGTGCCAGCAGTTTGAATGGGGTTGACGGCTACACCTTC.

The chain has TRBV10-2 and TRBJ1-1, with unresolved D. Trimming pared 3 bases from V and 1 base from J, leaving 6 bases between. The length of the CDR3 is 13 residues. Germline CDR1 and CDR2: WSHSY and SAAADI. In DNA, the CDR3 is TGCGCCAGCAGTGATCTGGGGAACACTGAAGCTTTCTTT. Translating gives CASSDLGNTEAFF.

The V gene is TRBV7-2, the J gene TRBJ2-3; the D is unclear. V was pared by 4 bases and J by 2 bases, with 13 bases between. The CDR3 runs 15 residues. Germline V CDR1 and CDR2: SGHTA, FQGNSA. The CDR3 spells CASSWWGRTTDTQYF. The CDR3 coding sequence is TGTGCCAGCAGCTGGTGGGGTCGGACCACAGATACGCAGTATTTT.

The table lists this clonotype with a few counts. The rearrangement links TRBV25-1 to TRBJ1-2, with 8 bases fitting TRBD1. CDR1 and CDR2 from the germline V gene are MGHDK and SYGVNS. The CDR3 totals 13 residues. The V and J ends lost 6 bases and 5 bases, in that order; junction bases with no gene match: 5. CDR3 DNA sequence: TGTGCCAGCAGCAGGGGGCGGGGGTATGGCTACACCTTC. Translating gives CASSRGRGYGYTF.